The T cell receptor (beta chain) described here comes from a study of cytomegalovirus exposure and HLA in healthy donors. Study details: Around 200 million T cells yielded roughly 100 million unique TCR beta sequences, as an earlier analysis found. From donors who were HLA-typed, an early data release held around 85 million unique TCRs.

The PCR was carried out with 60 Vbeta primers and 13 Jbeta primers. The data were produced by immunoSEQ multiplex PCR, yet TCRdb's version contains in-frame clones alone and is incomplete. This listing includes about 130,000 clones. V was pared by 6 bases and J by 5 bases, with 2 bases of the junction left unmatched. The length of the CDR3 is 14 residues. Germline V gene lookup returns CDR1 MNHEY and CDR2 SMNVEV (reference sequence). On this clone itself: Its antigen remains unidentified.

Overall study results and limits: Near-uniform donor sequencing depth was presumed by presence/absence analyses. Most TCR sequences were uncommon, yet certain public TCRs appeared in many donors.

The chain uses TRBV27 and TRBJ1-6, with TRBD1 matching 9 bases. Sequencing used PBMCs. The clonotype originates from a man between 18 and 29 years old in good health and CMV-seronegative. The CDR3 protein is CASSWTGDNSPLHF. In DNA form, the CDR3 reads TGTGCCAGCAGCTGGACAGGGGATAATTCACCCCTCCACTTT.